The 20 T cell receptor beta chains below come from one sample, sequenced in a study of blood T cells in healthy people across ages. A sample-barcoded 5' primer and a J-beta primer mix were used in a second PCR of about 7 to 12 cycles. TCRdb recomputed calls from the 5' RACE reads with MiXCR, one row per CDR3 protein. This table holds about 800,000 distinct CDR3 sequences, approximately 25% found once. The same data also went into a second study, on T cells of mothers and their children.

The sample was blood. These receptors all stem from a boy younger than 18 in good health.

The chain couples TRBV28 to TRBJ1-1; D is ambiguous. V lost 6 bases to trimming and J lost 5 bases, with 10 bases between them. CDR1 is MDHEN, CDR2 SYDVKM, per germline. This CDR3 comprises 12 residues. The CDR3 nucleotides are TGTGCCAGCAGACCGGGGAGAACTGAAGCTTTCTTT. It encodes CASRPGRTEAFF.

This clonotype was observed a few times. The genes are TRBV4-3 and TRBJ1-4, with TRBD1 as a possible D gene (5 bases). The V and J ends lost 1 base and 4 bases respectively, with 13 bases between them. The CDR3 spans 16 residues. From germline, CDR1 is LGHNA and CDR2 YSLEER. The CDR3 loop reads CASSQGRGTDNEKLFF. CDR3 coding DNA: TGCGCCAGCAGCCAAGGGAGGGGTACGGATAATGAAAAACTGTTTTTT.

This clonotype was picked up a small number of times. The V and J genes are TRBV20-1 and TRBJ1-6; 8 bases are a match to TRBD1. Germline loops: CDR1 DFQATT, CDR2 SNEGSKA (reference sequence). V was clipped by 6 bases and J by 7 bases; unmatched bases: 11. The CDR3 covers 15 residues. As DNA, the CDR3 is TGCAGTGCGTCGACAGGGGCGGTTCGAAATTCACCCCTCCACTTT. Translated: CSASTGAVRNSPLHF.

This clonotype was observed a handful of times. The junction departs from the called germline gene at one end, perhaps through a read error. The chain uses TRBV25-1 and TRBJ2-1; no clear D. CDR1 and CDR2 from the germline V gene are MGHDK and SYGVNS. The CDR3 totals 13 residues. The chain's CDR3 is CASNGQRNNEQFF. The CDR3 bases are TGTGCCAGCAACGGGCAACGTAACAATGAGCAGTTCTTT. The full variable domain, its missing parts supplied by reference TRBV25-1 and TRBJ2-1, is EADIYQTPRYLVIGTGKKITLECSQTMGHDKMYWYQQDPGMELHLIHYSYGVNSTEKGDLSSESTVSRIRTEHFPLTLESARPSHTSQYLCASNGQRNNEQFFGPGTRLTVL.

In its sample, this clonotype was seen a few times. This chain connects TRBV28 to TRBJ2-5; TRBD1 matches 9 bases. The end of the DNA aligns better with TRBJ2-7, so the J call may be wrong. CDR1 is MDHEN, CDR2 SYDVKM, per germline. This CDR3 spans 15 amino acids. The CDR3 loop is CASSSNRDRAYEQYF. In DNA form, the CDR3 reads TGTGCCAGCAGTTCAAACCGGGACAGGGCGTACGAGCAGTACTTC.

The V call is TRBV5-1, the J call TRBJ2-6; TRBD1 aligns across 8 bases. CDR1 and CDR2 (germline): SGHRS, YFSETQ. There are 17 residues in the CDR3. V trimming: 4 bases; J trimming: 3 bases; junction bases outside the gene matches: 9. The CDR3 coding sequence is TGCGCCAGCAGCAAAGACAGGGGCCGTTTTGGGGCCAACGTCCTGACTTTC. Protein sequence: CASSKDRGRFGANVLTF.

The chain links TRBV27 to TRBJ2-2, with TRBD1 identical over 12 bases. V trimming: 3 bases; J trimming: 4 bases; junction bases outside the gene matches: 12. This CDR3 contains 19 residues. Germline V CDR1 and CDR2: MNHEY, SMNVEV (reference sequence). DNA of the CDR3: TGTGCCAGCAGTTTTCGGAGACCGGGACAGGGGGCAGTCACCGGGGAGCTGTTTTTT. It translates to CASSFRRPGQGAVTGELFF.

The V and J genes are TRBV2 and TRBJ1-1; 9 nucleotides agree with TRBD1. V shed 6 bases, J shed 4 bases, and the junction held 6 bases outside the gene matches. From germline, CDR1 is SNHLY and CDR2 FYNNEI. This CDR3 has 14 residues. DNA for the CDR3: TGTGCCAGCAGACTACAGGGGGCAGGCACTGAAGCTTTCTTT. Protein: CASRLQGAGTEAFF.

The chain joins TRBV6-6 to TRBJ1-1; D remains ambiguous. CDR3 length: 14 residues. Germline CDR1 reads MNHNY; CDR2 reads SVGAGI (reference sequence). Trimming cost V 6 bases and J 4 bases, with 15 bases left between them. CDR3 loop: CASSSMGRGTEAFF. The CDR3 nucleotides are TGTGCCAGCAGCTCAATGGGTCGGGGCACTGAAGCTTTCTTT.

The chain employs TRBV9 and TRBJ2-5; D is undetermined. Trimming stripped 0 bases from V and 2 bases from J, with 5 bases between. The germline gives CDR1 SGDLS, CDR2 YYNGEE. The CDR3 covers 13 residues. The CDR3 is CASSVDSQETQYF. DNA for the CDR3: TGTGCCAGCAGCGTAGACAGTCAAGAGACCCAGTACTTC.

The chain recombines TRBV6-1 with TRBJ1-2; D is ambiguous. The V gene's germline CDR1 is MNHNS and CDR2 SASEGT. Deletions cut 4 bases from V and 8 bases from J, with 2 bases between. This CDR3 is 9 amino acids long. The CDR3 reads CASSAGYTF. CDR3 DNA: TGTGCCAGCAGTGCCGGCTACACCTTC.

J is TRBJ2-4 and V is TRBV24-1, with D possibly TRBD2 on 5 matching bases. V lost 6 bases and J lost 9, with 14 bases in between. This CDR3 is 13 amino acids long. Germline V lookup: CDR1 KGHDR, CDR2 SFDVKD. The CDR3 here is CATSKEAEGIQYF. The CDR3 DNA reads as TGTGCCACCAGTAAGGAGGCCGAGGGCATTCAGTACTTC.

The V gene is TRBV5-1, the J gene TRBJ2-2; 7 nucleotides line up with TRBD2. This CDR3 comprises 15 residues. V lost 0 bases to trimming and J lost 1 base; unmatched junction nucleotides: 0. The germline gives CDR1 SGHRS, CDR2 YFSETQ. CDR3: CASSLVAGNTGELFF. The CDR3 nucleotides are TGCGCCAGCAGCTTGGTAGCGGGGAACACCGGGGAGCTGTTTTTT. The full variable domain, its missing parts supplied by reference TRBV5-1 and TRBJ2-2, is KAGVTQTPRYLIKTRGQQVTLSCSPISGHRSVSWYQQTPGQGLQFLFEYFSETQRNKGNFPGRFSGRQFSNSRSEMNVSTLELGDSALYLCASSLVAGNTGELFFGEGSRLTVL.

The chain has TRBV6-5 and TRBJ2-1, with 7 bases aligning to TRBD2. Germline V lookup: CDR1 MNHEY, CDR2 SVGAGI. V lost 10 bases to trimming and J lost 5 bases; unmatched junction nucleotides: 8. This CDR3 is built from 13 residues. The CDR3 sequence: CATKTGGDNEQFF. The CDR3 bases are TGTGCCACCAAAACGGGGGGTGACAATGAGCAGTTCTTC.

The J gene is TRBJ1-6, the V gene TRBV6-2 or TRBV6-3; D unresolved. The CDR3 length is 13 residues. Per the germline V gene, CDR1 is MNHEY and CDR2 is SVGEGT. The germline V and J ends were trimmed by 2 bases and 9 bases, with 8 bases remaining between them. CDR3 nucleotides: TGTGCCAGCAGTTACGAAGGACGTTCACCCCTCCACTTT. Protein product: CASSYEGRSPLHF.

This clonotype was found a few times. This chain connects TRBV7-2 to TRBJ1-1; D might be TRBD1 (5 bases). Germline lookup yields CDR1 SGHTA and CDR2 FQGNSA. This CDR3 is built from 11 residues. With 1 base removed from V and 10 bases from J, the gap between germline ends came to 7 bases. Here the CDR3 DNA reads TGTGCCAGCAGCTTAGTTGGGGGAGCTTTCTTT. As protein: CASSLVGGAFF.

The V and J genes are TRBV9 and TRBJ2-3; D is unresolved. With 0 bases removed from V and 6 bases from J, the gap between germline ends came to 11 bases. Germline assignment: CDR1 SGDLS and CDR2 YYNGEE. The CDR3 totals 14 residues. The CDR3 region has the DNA TGTGCCAGCAGCGTAGAGGTACTGGCTGATACGCAGTATTTT. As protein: CASSVEVLADTQYF.

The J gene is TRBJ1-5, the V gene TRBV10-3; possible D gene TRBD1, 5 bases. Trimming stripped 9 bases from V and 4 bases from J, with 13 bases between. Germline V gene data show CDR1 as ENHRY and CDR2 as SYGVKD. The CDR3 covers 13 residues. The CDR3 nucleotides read TGTGCCATTGGGACTGTGGAAAATCAGCCCCAGCATTTT. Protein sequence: CAIGTVENQPQHF.

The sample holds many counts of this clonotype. CDR3 DNA: TGTGCCAGCAGCCTAAGCGCTAGCTCCTACAATGAGCAGTTCTTC. It encodes CASSLSASSYNEQFF. This sequence joins TRBV7-9 and TRBJ2-1, with unresolved D. Germline lookup yields CDR1 SEHNR and CDR2 FQNEAQ (reference sequence). CDR3 length: 15 residues. V was pared by 5 bases and J by 0 bases, with 11 bases between.

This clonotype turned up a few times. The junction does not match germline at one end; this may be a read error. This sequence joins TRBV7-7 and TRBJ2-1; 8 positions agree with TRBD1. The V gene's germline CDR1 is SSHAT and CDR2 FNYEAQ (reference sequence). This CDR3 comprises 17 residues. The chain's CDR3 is CASSPATGGNSYNEQFF. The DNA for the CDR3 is TGTGCTAGCAGCCCTGCAACAGGGGGGAACTCCTACAATGAGCAGTTCTTC.